This T cell receptor (beta chain) is drawn from a study of T-cell memory formation after mild COVID-19. About the research overall: Largely, TCR clusters stayed within a single donor.

This CDR3 region has 16 residues. Trimming cost V 3 bases and J 1 base, with 16 bases left between them. CDR1 and CDR2 (germline): SGDLS, YYNGEE. Ten or more counts support this clonotype. No antigen is known for it. Whole-study results and caveats: Contracting clones from day 15 to 85 showed balanced CD4/CD8; later expanders favored CD4+. Most CD4+ clones that shrank were in CM and EM, while CD8+ ones turned up in EMRA.

Each CDR3 protein gets one entry after TCRdb re-called the 5' RACE reads with MiXCR. This sample has about half a million distinct CDR3 sequences, with about 20% found just once. The receptor was derived from an adult woman who had mild COVID-19 (a few samples of this study predate the infection). Cell type and time point are not known. The rearrangement joins TRBV9 to TRBJ1-1; unclear D gene. The sample comprised PBMCs or a T cell subset sorted from them (not recorded which). The CDR3: CASSAHSGQENTEAFF. CDR3 in DNA: TGTGCCAGCAGCGCCCACTCGGGTCAGGAGAACACTGAAGCTTTCTTT.